This T cell receptor beta chain is drawn from a study of T cell clonality in common variable immunodeficiency. This clone was seen more than once but under ten times. Its antigen is as yet unknown. The read ends 3 residues early relative to the CDR3; the germline J gene fills the gap. Most patients and controls had Caucasian heritage. Clones were read by immunoSEQ multiplex PCR, and TCRdb kept only the in-frame ones, dropping some. The sample holds over 40,000 clones, and no clone turns up only once. Study-wide points: The cause of increased CVID clonality remains unclear without subpopulation sequencing.

V lost 5 bases, J lost 5 bases, and 5 bases stayed unmatched. The germline gives CDR1 SGHVS, CDR2 FNYEAQ. This CDR3 is 13 amino acids long. The chain combines TRBV7-6 with TRBJ2-5; 7 positions agree with TRBD1. This clonotype was sampled from a person aged 18-70 years in good health. Sequencing was performed on peripheral blood mononuclear cells. Here the CDR3 reads CASSPGQSETQYF. Partial CDR3 DNA: TGTGCCAGCAGCCCGGGACAGTCGGAGACC.